Listed below are T cell receptor beta chains from one sample, sequenced in a study of blood T cell repertoires in COVID-19. Sequencing used immunoSEQ multiplex PCR; TCRdb keeps in-frame clones, though not all of them. The data show roughly 100,000 clones, around 90% seen once. The sample was peripheral blood. The receptor source for this set is a woman between 45 and 60 years old with COVID-19, enrolled during active disease. The CDR3 runs from the conserved cysteine through the conserved F or W. D genes are given only for firm matches. Size values are once, few and many counts, or a class for expanded clones, and some rows have none.

j_call cdr3_length clone_size v_call d_call cdr3_nt cdr3_aa
TRBJ1-4 14 . TRBV11-3 TRBD1 TGTGCCAGCAGCCTAGGGGGCCCTAATGAAAAACTGTTTTTT CASSLGGPNEKLFF
TRBJ1-5 15 . TRBV29-1 . TGCAGCGTTGGCGGGGGTTTCGGCGGTGATCAGCCCCAGCATTTT CSVGGGFGGDQPQHF
TRBJ2-2 15 . TRBV6-5 . TGTGCCAGCAGCATGACAGGACCGAACACCGGGGAGCTGTTTTTT CASSMTGPNTGELFF
TRBJ2-3 16 few TRBV13 TRBD1 TGTGCCAGCAGCTCCCTCGGGGACAGGGTAGAGGATACGCAGTATTTT CASSSLGDRVEDTQYF
TRBJ1-4 14 few TRBV27 . TGTGCCAGCAGTATCGACGGGGGGGGTGAAAAACTGTTTTTT CASSIDGGGEKLFF
TRBJ1-1 14 . TRBV27 TRBD1 TGTGCCAGCAGACCGGGACAGGGTAGGGCTGAAGCTTTCTTT CASRPGQGRAEAFF
TRBJ1-4 12 . TRBV12-3/TRBV12-4 . TGTGCCAGCAATCAGGGGAACGAAAAACTGTTTTTT CASNQGNEKLFF
TRBJ1-6 15 . TRBV24-1 TRBD1 TGTGCCACCAGTGGAGACAGGGGCTATAATTCACCCCTCCACTTT CATSGDRGYNSPLHF
TRBJ1-6 14 . TRBV19 . TGTGCCAGTAGTCTCGCACAAGATTCTTCACCCCTCCACTTT CASSLAQDSSPLHF
TRBJ2-7 12 . TRBV5-1 . TGCGCCAGCAGCTTGTCGGGGAACGAGCAGTACTTC CASSLSGNEQYF
TRBJ2-3 16 . TRBV11-3 TRBD2 TGTGCCAGCAGCTCCTACGGGGGGGCAAACACAGATACGCAGTATTTT CASSSYGGANTDTQYF
TRBJ2-1 17 . TRBV7-6 . TGTGCCAGCAGCTCAGGCCAGGGCGGGGGCCCCTACAATGAGCAGTTCTTC CASSSGQGGGPYNEQFF
TRBJ2-6 16 . TRBV27 . TGTGCCAGCTGGGGAGATTGGGGCTCTGGGGCCAACGTCCTGACTTTC CASWGDWGSGANVLTF
TRBJ2-5 14 . TRBV11-1 . TGTGCCAGCAGCTTACAACTAGCTGGTGAGACCCAGTACTTC CASSLQLAGETQYF
TRBJ2-7 13 . TRBV11-3 . TGTGCCAGCAGCTCCCCGGACACCTACGAGCAGTACTTC CASSSPDTYEQYF
TRBJ2-1 13 . TRBV7-6 TRBD1 TGTGCCAGCAGCTTTGACAGGGAATATGAGCAGTTCTTC CASSFDREYEQFF
TRBJ2-1 15 . TRBV5-1 TRBD2 TGCGCCAGCAGCACTAGCGCTTTATTAAACAATGAGCAGTTCTTC CASSTSALLNNEQFF
TRBJ2-3 16 . TRBV9 . TGTGCCAGCAGCGTAGTCGGGGGGCGTAACACAGATACGCAGTATTTT CASSVVGGRNTDTQYF
TRBJ1-5 13 . TRBV30 . TGTGCCTGGAGTGTACTACCGAATCAGCCCCAGCATTTT CAWSVLPNQPQHF
TRBJ2-7 15 . TRBV6-4 . TGTGCCAGCAGTGCAAAGGGGCTGATTGTGGGCGAGCAGTACTTC CASSAKGLIVGEQYF
TRBJ2-7 11 . TRBV20-1 TRBD2 TGCAGTGCTAGAGATCGAGCGGGGGCACGATTC CSARDRAGARF
TRBJ1-6 14 few TRBV4-1 TRBD1 TGCGCCAGCAGCCAAGGTACAGGGGCTTCACCCCTCCACTTT CASSQGTGASPLHF
TRBJ1-6 14 . TRBV7-9 TRBD1 TGTGCCAGCAGCTTAGAGTCAGGGGGGTCACCCCTCCACTTT CASSLESGGSPLHF
TRBJ1-5 19 . TRBV18 . TGTGCCAGCTCACCGACGGGTGGTTTAGGCCAGTTTAGCAATCAGCCCCAGCATTTT CASSPTGGLGQFSNQPQHF
TRBJ2-2 15 . TRBV6-1 TRBD2 TGTGCCAGCAGTTCTCGCGGGGGGGGCACCGGGGAGCTGTTTTTT CASSSRGGGTGELFF
TRBJ2-7 15 . TRBV6-1 . TGTGCCAGCAGTGAATCCCGGACATACCTTTACGAGCAGTACTTC CASSESRTYLYEQYF
TRBJ1-2 15 . TRBV5-6 TRBD1 TGTGCCAGCAGCGGCCGGGACAGGGGGGTCTATGGCTACACCTTC CASSGRDRGVYGYTF
TRBJ1-1 13 . TRBV3-1/TRBV3-2 TRBD1 TGTGCCAGCAGCCAACAGGGGGCCACTGAAGCTTTCTTT CASSQQGATEAFF
TRBJ2-3 13 . TRBV3-1/TRBV3-2 TRBD2 TGTGCCAGCAGCCAATGGGGAGGGGATACGCAGTATTTT CASSQWGGDTQYF
TRBJ1-1 14 few TRBV6-6 TRBD1 TGTGCCAGCAGTAACACAGGGGGCTGGACTGAAGCTTTCTTT CASSNTGGWTEAFF
TRBJ2-6 15 few TRBV5-1 . TGCGCCAGCAGCGACGGGACTCCGGGGGCCAACGTCCTGACTTTC CASSDGTPGANVLTF
TRBJ2-2 15 . TRBV30 . TGTGCCTGGAGTAAGCTGGGAGCGAACACCGGGGAGCTGTTTTTT CAWSKLGANTGELFF
TRBJ2-7 14 . TRBV5-1 TRBD1 TGCGCCAGCAGCTTGGGGACAGGAGCCTACGAGCAGTACTTC CASSLGTGAYEQYF
TRBJ1-2 15 . TRBV6-1 TRBD1 TGTGCCAGCAGTGAAGACAACGACAGGGGGCGAGGCTACACCTTC CASSEDNDRGRGYTF
TRBJ1-5 15 . TRBV6-1 TRBD1 TGTGCCAGCAGTGAACAGACAGGGTTTAATCAGCCCCAGCATTTT CASSEQTGFNQPQHF
TRBJ2-2 19 . TRBV7-2 TRBD2 TGTGCCAGCAGCTTAGCCCGGGAGCGGGGGGGCCTGAGGACCGGGGAGCTGTTTTTT CASSLARERGGLRTGELFF
TRBJ1-5 14 once TRBV2 . TGTGCCAGCAGTGAAGATGGGGGGAATCAGCCCCAGCATTTT CASSEDGGNQPQHF
TRBJ1-1 15 few TRBV29-1 TRBD1 TGCAGCGTTGACCGACAGGGGGCGGGGAACACTGAAGCTTTCTTT CSVDRQGAGNTEAFF
TRBJ2-2 15 . TRBV6-1 TRBD1 TGTGCCAGCAGTGAAGGATGGACAGGGTCCGGGGAGCTGTTTTTT CASSEGWTGSGELFF
TRBJ2-3 14 . TRBV21-1 . TGTGCTACGGGGGGTGTCTGTCGCACAGATACGCAGTATTTT CATGGVCRTDTQYF
TRBJ2-7 14 . TRBV18 . TGTGCCAGCTCACCACCGGGACAAGACTACGAGCAGTACTTC CASSPPGQDYEQYF
TRBJ2-5 12 few TRBV18 . TGTGCCAGCTCACCGGCGGGCGAGACCCAGTACTTC CASSPAGETQYF
TRBJ1-2 13 . TRBV18 TRBD1 TGTGCCAGCTCACCGGGACAGAGCTATGGCTACACCTTC CASSPGQSYGYTF
TRBJ2-1 16 . TRBV10-3 TRBD1 TGTGCCATCAGTGACCGAGACAGGGGGCTGAACAATGAGCAGTTCTTC CAISDRDRGLNNEQFF
TRBJ2-1 15 . TRBV2 TRBD2 TGTGCCAGCAGCCCTAGCGGGGGGAATAGCAATGAGCAGTTCTTC CASSPSGGNSNEQFF